The sample holds a few counts of the clone carrying this T cell receptor (beta chain). This entry belongs to a study of blood T cell repertoires in COVID-19. Overall study context: Researchers got acute and convalescent COVID-19 samples from the United States, Italy and Spain.

Sequencing used immunoSEQ multiplex PCR; TCRdb keeps in-frame clones, though not all of them. The sample includes 29,000 or so clones, around 89% seen only once; the top ten take around 9.9%. This clonotype was obtained from a human donor in a cohort sampled during active COVID-19. The specimen was peripheral blood.

The CDR3 DNA sequence: TGTGCCAGCAGCGAGGGATTCGCGGTAGGATCCGGGGAGCTGTTTTTT. Its protein is CASSEGFAVGSGELFF. This chain connects TRBV6-2 or TRBV6-3 to TRBJ2-2; the D gene is possibly TRBD2 (5 bases). Germline values: CDR1 MNHEY, CDR2 SVGEGT. CDR3 length: 16 residues. Deletions cut 6 bases from V and 6 bases from J, with 20 bases between.